Listed below are T cell receptor beta chains from one sample, sequenced in a study of T cell responses to AZD1222 COVID-19 vaccine. Produced via immunoSEQ multiplex PCR; TCRdb's table is partial and in-frame only. The profile covers roughly 140,000 clones, with 90% to 95% appearing a single time and 5% taken by the ten largest. The material was peripheral blood, obtained on day 0 of AZD1222 vaccination. These receptors came from an adult in good health. CDR3s leave out the opening cysteine and the closing phenylalanine or tryptophan. Clone size is given for some rows only: seen once, a few or many times, or a class if the clone is expanded.

CDR3,J,size,V
ASSLYQGMSGNTIY,TRBJ1-3,-,TRBV28
ASTKVAGVTGELF,TRBJ2-2,-,TRBV9
ASSRASGGNQPQH,TRBJ1-5,-,TRBV18
ASSRALNYGYT,TRBJ1-2,-,TRBV19
ASTNRGPPVGEQY,TRBJ2-7,-,TRBV6-5
ASSIGWLTSGNTIY,TRBJ1-3,-,TRBV19
ASSRGFLGNQPQH,TRBJ1-5,-,TRBV5-8
ASSVRTTYEQY,TRBJ2-7,-,TRBV2
ASSIPPPGELF,TRBJ2-2,-,TRBV19
ASSSQGIQY,TRBJ2-4,-,TRBV11-1
ASSLGRGSSSGANVLT,TRBJ2-6,-,TRBV7-8
ASSLEGPGELF,TRBJ2-2,-,TRBV5-1
ATSDPGSSGRFTDTQY,TRBJ2-3,-,TRBV24-1
ASSIIGQLITNEKLF,TRBJ1-4,-,TRBV19
ASSRTSGGGGYEQY,TRBJ2-7,-,TRBV18
ASSQTGVNEKLF,TRBJ1-4,-,TRBV7-3
ASTDPSDGANTGELF,TRBJ2-2,once,TRBV7-9
ASSAEAGLVYNEQF,TRBJ2-1,once,TRBV9
ASSWTGGRLEAF,TRBJ1-1,once,TRBV28
ASRQGMNTEAF,TRBJ1-1,-,TRBV6-5